What follows are 22 T cell receptor beta chains derived from one specimen sequenced in a study of T cell responses to AZD1222 COVID-19 vaccine. Libraries were prepared by immunoSEQ multiplex PCR; TCRdb keeps only in-frame clonotypes and omits some of them. The sample shows 150,000 to 200,000 clones, approximately 90% of them seen only once. The sequenced sample was peripheral blood, obtained 28 days after the second AZD1222 dose. The receptors were sampled from an adult who received the AZD1222 COVID-19 vaccine.

V is TRBV27 and J is TRBJ1-2; unclear D gene. Per germline, CDR1 MNHEY and CDR2 SMNVEV (reference sequence). The CDR3 totals 14 residues. Trimming removed 5 bases from V and 4 bases from J, with 14 bases in between. The chain's CDR3 is CASSPSGSRYGYTF. The CDR3 nucleotides read TGTGCCAGCAGTCCCTCGGGGAGCCGCTATGGCTACACCTTC.

This clone is a singleton in its sample. This chain uses TRBV28 with TRBJ1-3; 10 bases are shared with TRBD1. The V and J ends lost 6 bases and 1 base, in that order; junction bases with no gene match: 9. The CDR3 length is 17 residues. The V gene's germline CDR1 is MDHEN and CDR2 SYDVKM. CDR3 in amino acids: CASSTGTGDRSGNTIYF. The CDR3 coding sequence is TGTGCCAGCAGCACCGGGACAGGGGATAGGTCTGGAAACACCATATATTTT.

The chain combines TRBV5-1 with TRBJ2-1; D is perhaps TRBD1 (6 bases). The CDR3 length is 15 residues. Looked up from germline, CDR1 is SGHRS and CDR2 is YFSETQ. V was cut by 6 bases and J by 3 bases, with 16 bases left in between. CDR3 region: CASKIQGTSYNEQFF. The CDR3 DNA reads as TGCGCCAGCAAGATTCAGGGGACGAGCTACAATGAGCAGTTCTTC.

The chain has TRBV28 and TRBJ2-5; TRBD2 matches 8 bases. CDR1 and CDR2 from the germline V gene are MDHEN and SYDVKM. V gave up 8 bases and J gave up 8 bases; unmatched junction bases: 4. The CDR3 has 11 amino acids. CDR3 loop: CASPGGGTQYF. In nucleotides, the CDR3 is TGTGCCAGCCCGGGGGGGGGAACCCAGTACTTC.

The chain is built from TRBV7-2 and TRBJ2-1; possibly TRBD1 for D (6 bases). The CDR3 is 15 residues long. Germline V gene data show CDR1 as SGHTA and CDR2 as FQGNSA. With 5 bases removed from V and 2 bases from J, the gap between germline ends came to 13 bases. CDR3 nucleotides: TGTGCCAGCAGCCGGACAGTTCGAACCTACAATGAGCAGTTCTTC. Its protein product is CASSRTVRTYNEQFF.

Details on this clone: This sample includes further DNA sequences coding for the same CDR3. V is TRBV12-3 or TRBV12-4 and J is TRBJ2-3; D gene uncertain. V lost 3 bases, J lost 2 bases, and 0 bases lay in between. There are 11 residues in the CDR3. CDR3 in amino acids: CASSFTDTQYF. In nucleotides, the CDR3 is TGTGCCAGCAGTTTCACAGATACGCAGTATTTT.

V gene TRBV7-2 combines with J gene TRBJ1-2; 10 nucleotides match TRBD1. Per the germline V gene, CDR1 is SGHTA and CDR2 is FQGNSA. With V trimmed by 5 bases and J by 5 bases, 8 bases remained unmatched. The CDR3 totals 15 residues. The CDR3 loop is CASSPAGTGAYGYTF. The DNA of the CDR3 is TGTGCCAGCAGCCCGGCAGGGACAGGGGCATATGGCTACACCTTC.

The chain is built from TRBV18 and TRBJ2-1; 9 bases align to TRBD2. In germline, CDR1 is KGHSH, CDR2 LQKENI. CDR3 length: 16 amino acids. Unmatched junction bases numbered 9, after V lost 1 base and J lost 8 bases. Here the CDR3 reads CASSPRKASGTDEQFF. The CDR3 DNA follows: TGTGCCAGCTCACCACGGAAGGCTAGCGGGACTGATGAGCAGTTCTTC.

The V call is TRBV5-6, the J call TRBJ2-5; D possibly corresponds to TRBD2 (6 bases). The V end lost 4 bases, the J end lost 2 bases, and 12 bases lay between the germline ends. This CDR3 contains 14 residues. Germline V gives CDR1 SGHDT, CDR2 YYEEEE. The CDR3 is CASSPLGGQETQYF. CDR3 DNA sequence: TGTGCCAGCAGCCCCCTGGGGGGACAAGAGACCCAGTACTTC.

This clone has just one count. The J gene is TRBJ1-6, the V gene TRBV4-2; 8 positions agree with TRBD1. CDR1 and CDR2 from the germline V gene are LGHNA and YNFKEQ. The CDR3 has 14 amino acids. Unmatched junction bases numbered 9, after V lost 4 bases and J lost 13 bases. The DNA of the CDR3 is TGTGCCAGCAGCCCAGGGGGACAGGTCCCTCCCCTCCACTTT. Residues: CASSPGGQVPPLHF.

The DNA for the CDR3 is TGTGCCAGTAGTATAGGCGGACAGGGGGGGACTGAAGCTTTCTTT. It translates to CASSIGGQGGTEAFF. The rearrangement links TRBV19 to TRBJ1-1; 10 bases fit TRBD1. Germline V gives CDR1 LNHDA, CDR2 SQIVND (reference sequence). V shed 1 base and J 5 bases; nucleotides not matched to a gene: 4. The CDR3 is 15 amino acids.

V and J are TRBV18 and TRBJ1-5; no clear D. CDR3 size: 16 residues. CDR1 and CDR2 from the germline V gene are KGHSH and LQKENI. Trimming stripped 3 bases from V and 0 bases from J, with 12 bases between. The CDR3 is CASSPAAGASNQPQHF. CDR3 DNA sequence: TGTGCCAGCTCACCCGCCGCGGGAGCTAGCAATCAGCCCCAGCATTTT.

The V gene is TRBV7-2, the J gene TRBJ2-1, with 9 nucleotides matching TRBD2. Per germline, CDR1 SGHTA and CDR2 FQGNSA. This CDR3 contains 14 residues. With V trimmed by 5 bases and J by 9 bases, 8 bases remained unmatched. CDR3 DNA sequence: TGTGCCAGCAGCCCTAGCGGGAATATCCGTGAGCAGTTCTTC. Amino acid sequence: CASSPSGNIREQFF.

The CDR3 spells CASSQVGSSSYEQYF. CDR3 DNA sequence: TGCGCCAGCAGCCAAGTGGGATCTAGCAGTTACGAGCAGTACTTC. The chain carries TRBV4-3 and TRBJ2-7, with D possibly matching TRBD2 (5 bases). CDR1 is LGHNA, CDR2 YSLEER, per germline. The CDR3 extends over 15 amino acids. V was shortened by 1 base and J by 4 bases, with 14 bases between the two germline ends.

The table lists this clone with a count of one. The rearrangement uses TRBV2 and TRBJ2-7, with 9 bases fitting TRBD2. V trimming: 4 bases; J trimming: 7 bases; junction bases outside the gene matches: 8. There are 14 residues in the CDR3. The germline V gene encodes CDR1 SNHLY and CDR2 FYNNEI. The CDR3 loop is CASSVDSGSNEQYF. CDR3 DNA sequence: TGTGCCAGCAGTGTAGATAGCGGGAGTAATGAGCAGTACTTC.

The V call is TRBV7-2, the J call TRBJ2-2; TRBD2 matches at 7 bases. There are 17 residues in the CDR3. Germline V CDR1 and CDR2: SGHTA, FQGNSA. The V gene end was trimmed by 5 bases and the J gene end by 4 bases; junction bases not matched to a gene: 13. CDR3 region: CASSPGRAGPGTGELFF. DNA for the CDR3: TGTGCCAGCAGCCCAGGGAGGGCGGGGCCGGGCACCGGGGAGCTGTTTTTT.

The chain joins TRBV6-8 to TRBJ2-7; tentative D call: TRBD1 (5 bases). Trimming left V 7 bases short and J 3 bases short, with 10 bases between. Germline V lookup: CDR1 MNHGY, CDR2 SAAAGT. This CDR3 is 12 amino acids long. CDR3 sequence: CASTIQGYEQYF. CDR3 DNA sequence: TGTGCCAGCACGATCCAGGGCTACGAGCAGTACTTC.

The chain carries TRBV28 and TRBJ1-4; possible D gene TRBD1, 5 bases. Germline CDR1 and CDR2: MDHEN and SYDVKM. The length of the CDR3 is 15 residues. Trimming pared 4 bases from V and 4 bases from J, leaving 13 bases between. The CDR3 nucleotides read TGTGCCAGCAGTTCCGCCGGGACTAATAATGAAAAACTGTTTTTT. It is translated as CASSSAGTNNEKLFF.

V usage is TRBV30 and J usage is TRBJ2-7; 7 positions match TRBD1. The V gene's germline CDR1 is GTSNPN and CDR2 SVGIG (reference sequence). Trimming took 3 bases from V and 3 from J; bases not matched to a gene: 8. This CDR3 spans 14 amino acids. The CDR3 DNA sequence: TGTGCCTGGAGGCGACTTGACAGGGACTACGAGCAGTACTTC. Translated, it gives CAWRRLDRDYEQYF.

This clone has a handful of counts. The chain carries TRBV24-1 and TRBJ2-6; D gene uncertain. Trimming took off 2 bases at V and 1 base at J, with 5 bases between the two ends. The CDR3 loop spans 15 amino acids. Per the germline V gene, CDR1 is KGHDR and CDR2 is SFDVKD. In nucleotides, the CDR3 is TGTGCCACCAGTGATTGGATTTCTGGGGCCAACGTCCTGACTTTC. It translates to CATSDWISGANVLTF.

V gene TRBV6-5 combines with J gene TRBJ2-7; TRBD1 aligns across 8 bases. With V trimmed by 4 bases and J by 1 base, 6 bases remained unmatched. Looked up from germline, CDR1 is MNHEY and CDR2 is SVGAGI. This CDR3 is built from 15 residues. The CDR3 region is CASSLTGERSYEQYF. The CDR3 DNA reads as TGTGCCAGCAGTTTGACAGGGGAAAGGTCCTACGAGCAGTACTTC.

The V and J genes are TRBV28 and TRBJ1-6; D not resolved. V was trimmed by 1 base and J by 8 bases, leaving 15 bases between them. The germline V gene encodes CDR1 MDHEN and CDR2 SYDVKM. CDR3 length equals 16 residues. CDR3 sequence: CASSLSQIFGDSPLHF. The DNA of the CDR3 is TGTGCCAGCAGTTTATCTCAGATTTTTGGGGATTCACCCCTCCACTTT.